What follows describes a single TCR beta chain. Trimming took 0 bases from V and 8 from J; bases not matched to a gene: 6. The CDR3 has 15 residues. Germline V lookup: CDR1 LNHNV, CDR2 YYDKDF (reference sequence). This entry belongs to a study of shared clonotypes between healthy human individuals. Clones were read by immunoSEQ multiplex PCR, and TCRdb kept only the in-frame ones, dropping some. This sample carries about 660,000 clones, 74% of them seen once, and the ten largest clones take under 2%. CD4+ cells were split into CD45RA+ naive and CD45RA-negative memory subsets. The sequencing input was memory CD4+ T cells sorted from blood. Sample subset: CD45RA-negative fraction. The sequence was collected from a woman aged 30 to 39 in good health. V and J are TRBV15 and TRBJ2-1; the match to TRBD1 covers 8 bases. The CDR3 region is CATSRDRGHIHEQFF. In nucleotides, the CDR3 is TGTGCCACCAGCAGAGACAGGGGGCACATCCATGAGCAGTTCTTC.